This TCR beta chain was profiled in a study of T cells in Graves' hyperthyroidism and ophthalmopathy. The CDR3 regions of TCR beta were amplified from RNA transcripts. HTBI primers were used for first-round RT-PCR of the TCR CDR3. Using its own MiXCR run on the multiplex PCR reads, TCRdb lists one record per CDR3 protein. The data contain roughly 500,000 distinct CDR3 sequences, roughly 45% of them singletons. The sequence derives from an adult woman with Graves' disease, either hyperthyroidism or ophthalmopathy (not recorded which). The sample consisted of peripheral blood or thyroid tissue (not recorded which).

The CDR3 DNA reads TGTGCCAGCGCTGGGCAGGGGGACACTGAAGCTTTCTTT. Protein sequence: CASAGQGDTEAFF. The genes are TRBV7-2 and TRBJ1-1; TRBD1 agrees at 7 bases. CDR1 is SGHTA and CDR2 is FQGNSA in the germline V gene. The CDR3 sequence is 13 residues long. V lost 8 bases and J lost 3; bases outside the gene matches: 6.